A single sample is the source of the 17 T cell receptor beta chains below, sequenced in a study of T cells in Graves' hyperthyroidism and ophthalmopathy. RNA transcripts yielded amplified TCR beta CDR3 regions. The HTBI primer set served for first-round RT-PCR of the TCR CDR3. TCRdb independently ran MiXCR on the multiplex PCR reads; one entry per CDR3 protein. The repertoire has 500,000 to 650,000 distinct CDR3 sequences, roughly 15% of them found once; the top ten carry roughly 14%. Sequencing input: blood. Every receptor here comes from a woman aged 35 to 49 with Graves' hyperthyroidism.

This clonotype was observed many times. This rearrangement joins TRBV27 to TRBJ2-1; 7 nucleotides agree with TRBD2. The CDR3 runs 17 residues. CDR1 is MNHEY and CDR2 is SMNVEV in the germline V gene (reference sequence). V lost 5 bases, J lost 2 bases, and 12 bases stayed unmatched. The CDR3 DNA follows: TGTGCCAGCAGTACCGATCGAGCGGGATCTACCTACAATGAGCAGTTCTTC. As protein: CASSTDRAGSTYNEQFF.

J is TRBJ2-7 and V is TRBV4-1; TRBD2 agrees at 11 bases. The CDR3 length is 15 residues. V gave up 0 bases and J gave up 3 bases; unmatched junction bases: 1. CDR1 MGHRA and CDR2 YSYEKL come from the germline V gene. This CDR3 is CASSQEGLAVYEQYF. The DNA for the CDR3 is TGCGCCAGCAGCCAAGAGGGACTAGCGGTCTACGAGCAGTACTTC.

This chain links TRBV19 with TRBJ2-1; the match to TRBD2 covers 11 bases. The CDR3 runs to 13 residues. Per germline, CDR1 LNHDA and CDR2 SQIVND (reference sequence). V lost 10 bases to trimming and J lost 10 bases; unmatched junction nucleotides: 9. In DNA form, the CDR3 reads TGTGCCACCCGAACTAGCGGGAGCTGGGAGCAGTTCTTC. Protein sequence: CATRTSGSWEQFF.

The chain couples TRBV27 to TRBJ1-4; possibly TRBD1 for D (6 bases). The CDR3 runs 14 residues. Germline V gene sequence: CDR1 MNHEY, CDR2 SMNVEV (reference sequence). V shed 3 bases and J shed 6 bases, with 11 bases lying between them. The CDR3 protein is CASSFQGNDEKLFF. The CDR3 DNA follows: TGTGCCAGCAGTTTCCAGGGGAATGATGAAAAACTGTTTTTT.

The chain couples TRBV29-1 to TRBJ1-2; TRBD1 matches at 9 bases. Looked up from germline, CDR1 is SQVTM and CDR2 is ANQGSEA. The CDR3 is made up of 13 amino acids. Unmatched junction bases numbered 9, after V lost 5 bases and J lost 8 bases. The CDR3 DNA reads TGCAGCGTTATCCCCACAGGGGGCTTAGGCTACACCTTC. Protein product: CSVIPTGGLGYTF.

In this sample, this clonotype turned up a few times. The V call is TRBV28, the J call TRBJ2-1; 12 bases line up with TRBD2. CDR3 length: 15 residues. Germline trimming cut 2 bases from V and 9 bases from J; bases unmatched to any gene: 5. Germline V gene data show CDR1 as MDHEN and CDR2 as SYDVKM. As DNA, the CDR3 is TGTGCCAGCAGTTTAAGACTAGCGGGAGCGGCTGAGCAGTTCTTC. It yields the protein CASSLRLAGAAEQFF.

For this clonotype: This may arise from a read error, as a much more abundant clone is one base away. The chain links TRBV5-6 to TRBJ2-1; D unclear. Germline V gives CDR1 SGHDT, CDR2 YYEEEE. The CDR3 length is 12 residues. V lost 2 bases to trimming and J lost 5 bases, with 5 bases between them. The CDR3 spells CASSLSDNEQFF. As DNA, the CDR3 is TGTGCCAGCAGCTTAAGCGACAATGAGCAGTTCTTC.

This clonotype was observed a handful of times. The chain combines TRBV28 with TRBJ2-1; TRBD2 matches 11 bases. V lost 2 bases and J lost 9; bases outside the gene matches: 6. CDR3 length: 15 amino acids. Germline CDR1 and CDR2: MDHEN and SYDVKM. Here the CDR3 reads CASSLTSGRMGEQFF. The CDR3 nucleotides read TGTGCCAGCAGTTTAACTAGCGGGAGAATGGGTGAGCAGTTCTTC.

J is TRBJ2-7 and V is TRBV5-1; TRBD2 matches 7 bases. V lost 1 base and J lost 3; bases outside the gene matches: 7. The CDR3 covers 15 residues. Germline V gives CDR1 SGHRS, CDR2 YFSETQ. DNA of the CDR3: TGCGCCAGCAGCTTGTCCCTATCGGGGGGCTACGAGCAGTACTTC. This encodes CASSLSLSGGYEQYF.

This clonotype was seen at least ten times. V usage is TRBV5-5 and J usage is TRBJ2-2, with D unclear. V lost 3 bases, J lost 0 bases, and 21 bases lay in between. CDR1 and CDR2 from the germline V gene are SGHKS and YYEKEE (reference sequence). CDR3 length equals 19 residues. The CDR3 bases are TGTGCCAGCAGCTCTCCTTCTGCCCGGGCCCAGACGAACACCGGGGAGCTGTTTTTT. Translating it yields CASSSPSARAQTNTGELFF.

This clonotype occurred many times. The chain carries TRBV2 and TRBJ2-7, with D possibly TRBD2 on 5 matching bases. Germline-derived CDR1 and CDR2 are SNHLY and FYNNEI. Between the trimmed V and J ends, which lost 5 bases and 7 bases, there was a span of 15 bases. The CDR3 is 13 amino acids. CDR3 sequence reads: CASSSGSVGEQYF. The CDR3 bases are TGTGCCAGCAGTTCGGGATCTGTAGGAGAGCAGTACTTC.

This clonotype was detected many times. The V and J genes are TRBV7-9 and TRBJ2-7; TRBD2 matches 12 bases. The CDR3 consists of 13 residues. Germline V lookup: CDR1 SEHNR, CDR2 FQNEAQ (reference sequence). With V trimmed by 7 bases and J by 4 bases, 2 bases remained unmatched. The CDR3 region is CASMLAGGYEQYF. For the CDR3, the DNA is TGTGCCAGCATGCTAGCGGGAGGGTACGAGCAGTACTTC.

V usage is TRBV4-2 and J usage is TRBJ2-7; 7 bases map to TRBD2. The CDR3 is 14 residues long. Germline trimming cut 0 bases from V and 4 bases from J; bases unmatched to any gene: 3. Germline CDR1 reads LGHNA; CDR2 reads YNFKEQ. CDR3 coding DNA: TGTGCCAGCAGCCAAGATCGGGGGGATTACGAGCAGTACTTC. This encodes CASSQDRGDYEQYF.

This clonotype has ten or more counts. The chain joins TRBV5-5 to TRBJ2-5; D ambiguous. CDR3 size: 16 residues. Trimming took off 4 bases at V and 1 base at J, with 17 bases between the two ends. Germline V gene sequence: CDR1 SGHKS, CDR2 YYEKEE (reference sequence). The CDR3 spells CASSREINTPQETQYF. For the CDR3, the DNA is TGTGCCAGCAGCCGAGAAATTAACACCCCCCAAGAGACCCAGTACTTC.

Many counts were recorded for this clonotype. This rearrangement joins TRBV27 to TRBJ2-7; no definite D call. Trimming removed 6 bases from V and 5 bases from J, with 11 bases in between. CDR1 is MNHEY and CDR2 is SMNVEV in the germline V gene (reference sequence). This CDR3 is built from 12 residues. The CDR3 reads CASSPNFNEQYF. Here the CDR3 DNA reads TGTGCCAGCAGCCCAAACTTCAACGAGCAGTACTTC.

This clonotype was detected ten times or more. This chain uses TRBV6-1 with TRBJ2-1; possibly TRBD1 or TRBD2 for D (5 bases each). The CDR3 consists of 15 residues. CDR1 and CDR2 from the germline V gene are MNHNS and SASEGT. V lost 5 bases and J 5 bases, leaving 16 bases between the germline ends. This CDR3 is CASSYPGRDHNEQFF. The CDR3 nucleotides read TGTGCCAGCAGTTACCCCGGACGGGACCACAATGAGCAGTTCTTC.

This clonotype was recorded at least ten times. The chain uses TRBV28 and TRBJ2-7; 13 bases match TRBD2. CDR3 size: 15 residues. V dropped 8 bases and J dropped 4; count of bases not matched to a gene: 8. Per germline, CDR1 MDHEN and CDR2 SYDVKM. The CDR3 DNA is TGTGCCAGCTTAGGACTAGCGGGAGTTAGGTACGAGCAGTACTTC. Translation: CASLGLAGVRYEQYF.